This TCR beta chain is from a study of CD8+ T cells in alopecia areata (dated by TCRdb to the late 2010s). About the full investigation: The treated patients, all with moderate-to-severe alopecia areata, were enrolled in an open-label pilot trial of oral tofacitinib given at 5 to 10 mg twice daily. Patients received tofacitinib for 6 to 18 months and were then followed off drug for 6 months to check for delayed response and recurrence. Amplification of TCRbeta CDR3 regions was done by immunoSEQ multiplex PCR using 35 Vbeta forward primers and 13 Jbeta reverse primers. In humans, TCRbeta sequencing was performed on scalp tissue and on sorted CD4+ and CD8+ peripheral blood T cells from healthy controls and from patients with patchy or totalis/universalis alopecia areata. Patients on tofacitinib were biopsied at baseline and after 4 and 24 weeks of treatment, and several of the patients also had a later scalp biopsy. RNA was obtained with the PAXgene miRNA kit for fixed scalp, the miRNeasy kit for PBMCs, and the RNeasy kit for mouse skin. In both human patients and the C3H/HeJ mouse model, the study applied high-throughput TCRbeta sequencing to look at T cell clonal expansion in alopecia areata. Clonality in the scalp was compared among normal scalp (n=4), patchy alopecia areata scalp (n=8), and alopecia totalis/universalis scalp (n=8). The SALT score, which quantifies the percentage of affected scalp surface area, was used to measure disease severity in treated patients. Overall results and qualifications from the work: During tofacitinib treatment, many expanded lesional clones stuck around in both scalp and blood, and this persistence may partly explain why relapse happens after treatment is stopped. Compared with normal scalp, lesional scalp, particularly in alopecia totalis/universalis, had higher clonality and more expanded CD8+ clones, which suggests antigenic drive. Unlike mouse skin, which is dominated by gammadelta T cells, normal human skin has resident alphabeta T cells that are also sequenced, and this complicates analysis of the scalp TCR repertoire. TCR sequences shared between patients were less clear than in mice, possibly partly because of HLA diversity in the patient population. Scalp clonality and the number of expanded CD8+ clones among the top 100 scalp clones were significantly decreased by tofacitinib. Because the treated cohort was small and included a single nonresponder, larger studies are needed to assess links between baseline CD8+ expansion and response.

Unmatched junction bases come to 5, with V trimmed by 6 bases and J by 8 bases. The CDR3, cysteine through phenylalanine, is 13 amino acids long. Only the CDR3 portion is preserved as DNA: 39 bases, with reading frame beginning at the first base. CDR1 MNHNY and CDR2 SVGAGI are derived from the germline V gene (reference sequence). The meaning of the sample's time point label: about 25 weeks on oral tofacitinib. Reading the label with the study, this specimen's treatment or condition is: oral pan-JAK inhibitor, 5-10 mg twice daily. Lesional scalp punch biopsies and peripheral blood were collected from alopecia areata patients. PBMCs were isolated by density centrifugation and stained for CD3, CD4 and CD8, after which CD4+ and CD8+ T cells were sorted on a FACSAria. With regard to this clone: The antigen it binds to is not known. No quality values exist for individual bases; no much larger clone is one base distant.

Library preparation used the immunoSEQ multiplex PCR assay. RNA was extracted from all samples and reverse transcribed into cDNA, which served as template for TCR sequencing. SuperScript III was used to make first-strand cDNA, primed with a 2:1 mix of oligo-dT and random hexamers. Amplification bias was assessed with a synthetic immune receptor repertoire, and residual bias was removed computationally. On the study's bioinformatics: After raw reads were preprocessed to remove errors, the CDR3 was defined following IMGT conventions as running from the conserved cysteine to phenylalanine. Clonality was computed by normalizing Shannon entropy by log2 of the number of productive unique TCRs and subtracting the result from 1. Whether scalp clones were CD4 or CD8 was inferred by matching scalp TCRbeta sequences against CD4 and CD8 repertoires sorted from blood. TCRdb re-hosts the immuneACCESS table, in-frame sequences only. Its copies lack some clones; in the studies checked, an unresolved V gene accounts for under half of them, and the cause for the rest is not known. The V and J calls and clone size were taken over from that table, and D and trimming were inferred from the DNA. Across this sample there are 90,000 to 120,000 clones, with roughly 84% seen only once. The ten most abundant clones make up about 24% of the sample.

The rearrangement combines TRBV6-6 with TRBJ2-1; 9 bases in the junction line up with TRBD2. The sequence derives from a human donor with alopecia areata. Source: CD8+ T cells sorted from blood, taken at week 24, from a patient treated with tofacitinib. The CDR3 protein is CASRWTSAHEQFF. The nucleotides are TGTGCCAGCAGATGGACTAGCGCCCATGAGCAGTTCTTC.